What follows are 15 T cell receptor beta chains derived from one specimen sequenced in a study of graft-versus-host responses after intestinal transplantation. Assay: immunoSEQ multiplex PCR; the TCRdb copy retains only in-frame clones and omits some. The sample has over 100,000 clones, approximately 93% seen once; the top ten hold 1.2%. The antigens of these receptors remain unknown. The source was unstimulated CD8+ T cells sorted from spleen or lymph node cells, collected before transplant. The receptors originated from a human donor who was the organ donor for an intestinal transplant.

The chain has TRBV10-3 and TRBJ2-3, with 13 bases aligning to TRBD2. Losses at the gene ends were 5 bases for V and 6 bases for J; bases not matched to a gene: 5. The CDR3 loop spans 15 amino acids. Germline lookup yields CDR1 ENHRY and CDR2 SYGVKD. DNA of the CDR3: TGTGCCATCAGTCGACTAGCGGGAGGATGGGATACGCAGTATTTT. Protein: CAISRLAGGWDTQYF.

The chain employs TRBV18 and TRBJ2-5, with a weak D call TRBD2 (6 bases). Trimming removed 0 bases from V and 4 bases from J, with 6 bases in between. The CDR3 length is 13 residues. The germline CDR1 and CDR2 sequences are KGHSH and LQKENI. The CDR3 protein is CASSPPRGETQYF. CDR3 sequence (DNA): TGTGCCAGCTCACCACCGCGGGGAGAGACCCAGTACTTC.

J is TRBJ1-1 and V is TRBV16; D ambiguous. The length of the CDR3 is 13 residues. V lost 2 bases to trimming and J lost 2 bases, with 6 bases between them. Germline V lookup: CDR1 KGHSY, CDR2 FQNENV. The CDR3 nucleotides read TGTGCCAGCAGCCAAGCCAGTAACACTGAAGCTTTCTTT. This encodes CASSQASNTEAFF.

The rearrangement uses TRBV2 and TRBJ2-7; D unresolved. The CDR3 has 14 amino acids. Germline assignment: CDR1 SNHLY and CDR2 FYNNEI. V was shortened by 3 bases and J by 3 bases, with 12 bases between the two germline ends. This chain's CDR3 is CASSEWFGSYEQYF. In nucleotides, the CDR3 is TGTGCCAGCAGTGAGTGGTTTGGTAGCTACGAGCAGTACTTC.

The gene calls are TRBV4-2 and TRBJ2-3, with TRBD2 matching 10 bases. Unmatched junction bases numbered 3, after V lost 0 bases and J lost 0 bases. Germline-derived CDR1 and CDR2 are LGHNA and YNFKEQ. There are 17 residues in the CDR3. The DNA of the CDR3 is TGTGCCAGCAGCCAAGATGGAGCGGGAGGGAGCACAGATACGCAGTATTTT. It translates to CASSQDGAGGSTDTQYF.

This clone appeared once. The chain links TRBV29-1 to TRBJ2-7; TRBD1 might be the D (5 bases). Germline V gives CDR1 SQVTM, CDR2 ANQGSEA. CDR3 length: 14 residues. Trimming left V 3 bases short and J 0 bases short, with 12 bases between. The CDR3 spells CSVEEGQGSYEQYF. CDR3 coding DNA: TGCAGCGTTGAGGAAGGTCAGGGCTCCTACGAGCAGTACTTC.

The V call is TRBV29-1, the J call TRBJ2-6; tentatively, D is TRBD1 (6 bases). Germline V gene sequence: CDR1 SQVTM, CDR2 ANQGSEA. CDR3 length: 13 residues. Between the trimmed V and J ends, which lost 6 bases and 3 bases, there was a span of 9 bases. Here the CDR3 reads CSVQGSGANVLTF. CDR3 DNA sequence: TGCAGCGTACAGGGTAGTGGGGCCAACGTCCTGACTTTC.

The rearrangement joins TRBV6-1 to TRBJ1-1, with 11 bases matching TRBD1. Unmatched junction bases numbered 5, after V lost 3 bases and J lost 5 bases. Germline CDR1 MNHNS, CDR2 SASEGT. This CDR3 has 15 residues. The chain's CDR3 is CASSDLDRGLTEAFF. Here the CDR3 DNA reads TGTGCCAGCAGTGATTTGGACAGGGGGCTTACTGAAGCTTTCTTT.

V gene TRBV11-2 combines with J gene TRBJ2-1; D might be TRBD1 or TRBD2, each matching 5 bases. Trimming left V 0 bases short and J 9 bases short, with 6 bases between. This CDR3 contains 12 residues. Germline CDR1 SGHAT, CDR2 FQNNGV. CDR3: CASSLDGGEQFF. In DNA form, the CDR3 reads TGTGCCAGCAGCTTAGATGGGGGTGAGCAGTTCTTC.

This chain joins TRBV4-1 and TRBJ2-1, with 8 bases aligning to TRBD2. This CDR3 spans 15 amino acids. Germline loops: CDR1 MGHRA, CDR2 YSYEKL. Unmatched junction bases numbered 6, after V lost 0 bases and J lost 8 bases. CDR3 region: CASSQDSGGPYEQFF. CDR3 nucleotide sequence: TGCGCCAGCAGCCAAGATTCGGGAGGGCCTTATGAGCAGTTCTTC.

The chain carries TRBV5-1 and TRBJ2-7; no firm D call. The CDR3 has 17 amino acids. Trimming took 3 bases from V and 3 from J, leaving 22 bases between them. Germline loops: CDR1 SGHRS, CDR2 YFSETQ. CDR3 nucleotide sequence: TGCGCCAGCAGCTACGCCAGTGGGGATAGTGGATTCTACGAGCAGTACTTC. Translation: CASSYASGDSGFYEQYF. Filled out from reference TRBV5-1 and TRBJ2-7, the complete variable domain reads KAGVTQTPRYLIKTRGQQVTLSCSPISGHRSVSWYQQTPGQGLQFLFEYFSETQRNKGNFPGRFSGRQFSNSRSEMNVSTLELGDSALYLCASSYASGDSGFYEQYFGPGTRLTVT.

The CDR3 loop reads CSVVGPTEAFF. The CDR3 DNA follows: TGCAGCGTTGTAGGCCCAACTGAAGCTTTCTTT. V and J are TRBV29-1 and TRBJ1-1; D uncertain. V shed 4 bases and J shed 5 bases, with 8 bases lying between them. The CDR3 is 11 residues long. Germline V CDR1 and CDR2: SQVTM, ANQGSEA.

Of note for this clone: Distinct nucleotide sequences in the sample also encode this CDR3. The chain combines TRBV5-1 with TRBJ2-7; no definite D call. With 0 bases removed from V and 3 bases from J, the gap between germline ends came to 4 bases. Germline V gene lookup returns CDR1 SGHRS and CDR2 YFSETQ. CDR3 length equals 12 residues. The CDR3 sequence is CASSLDGYEQYF. As DNA, the CDR3 is TGCGCCAGCAGCTTGGATGGCTACGAGCAGTACTTC.

V usage is TRBV4-1 and J usage is TRBJ2-1; 8 nucleotides match TRBD2. CDR3 size: 15 residues. Losses at the gene ends were 1 base for V and 4 bases for J; bases not matched to a gene: 3. Germline V CDR1 and CDR2: MGHRA, YSYEKL. CDR3 nucleotide sequence: TGCGCCAGCAGCCAAGTGGGCGGGAGGTACAATGAGCAGTTCTTC. Its protein is CASSQVGGRYNEQFF.

The chain employs TRBV13 and TRBJ2-5; D may be TRBD1 or TRBD2 (5 bases each). V was clipped by 2 bases and J by 5 bases, with 9 bases between them. There are 13 residues in the CDR3. Germline V lookup: CDR1 PRHDT, CDR2 FYEKMQ (reference sequence). The CDR3 here is CASSLSWGETQYF. CDR3 nucleotides: TGTGCCAGCAGCTTAAGCTGGGGGGAGACCCAGTACTTC.